The 30 T cell receptor beta chains given below trace back to one sample, sequenced in a study of stem cell transplantation in POMP-related autoinflammatory disease. Profiled with immunoSEQ multiplex PCR; TCRdb holds only in-frame clones, not every one. The repertoire consists of tens of thousands of clones, with 75% to 90% occurring once and the leading ten covering approximately 2.3%. The sample was CD4+ T cells from PBMCs, taken before stem cell transplantation. The origin of the receptors is a human donor with POMP-related autoinflammation and immune dysregulation (PRAID).

This clone was seen a few times. The V and J genes are TRBV5-1 and TRBJ1-2; 8 bases line up with TRBD1. The V and J ends lost 0 bases and 9 bases, in that order; junction bases with no gene match: 4. This CDR3 region has 13 residues. Per the germline V gene, CDR1 is SGHRS and CDR2 is YFSETQ. CDR3 amino acids: CASSLGGQGRYTF. Here the CDR3 DNA reads TGCGCCAGCAGCTTGGGAGGACAGGGCCGCTACACCTTC.

This sequence joins TRBV6-1 and TRBJ2-7, with TRBD1 matching 10 bases. CDR1 and CDR2 from the germline V gene are MNHNS and SASEGT. J gave up 3 bases and V 11 bases, and 4 bases lay outside the gene matches. This CDR3 contains 12 residues. CDR3 DNA sequence: TGTGCCGCGGACAGGGGGGACTACGAGCAGTACTTC. Translating gives CAADRGDYEQYF.

The gene calls are TRBV25-1 and TRBJ2-1; unclear D gene. There are 11 residues in the CDR3. Per germline, CDR1 MGHDK and CDR2 SYGVNS. V was trimmed by 4 bases and J by 10 bases, leaving 8 bases between them. The CDR3 sequence is CASSARREQFF. In DNA form, the CDR3 reads TGTGCCAGCAGTGCGAGACGAGAGCAGTTCTTC.

The chain employs TRBV6-5 and TRBJ2-7, with 8 bases aligning to TRBD1. Looked up from germline, CDR1 is MNHEY and CDR2 is SVGAGI. V was clipped by 6 bases and J by 3 bases; unmatched bases: 10. CDR3 length equals 15 residues. CDR3 bases: TGTGCCAGCAGGGGTGTCGACAGGGGAGTCTACGAGCAGTACTTC. Protein sequence: CASRGVDRGVYEQYF.

This sequence joins TRBV7-9 and TRBJ1-1; unclear D gene. The CDR3 is made up of 14 amino acids. Trimming shortened V by 4 bases and J by 5 bases, and 14 bases separated the two germline ends. The V gene's germline CDR1 is SEHNR and CDR2 FQNEAQ (reference sequence). The CDR3 reads CASSSGGLGTEAFF. The CDR3 bases are TGTGCCAGCAGCTCTGGTGGATTGGGGACTGAAGCTTTCTTT.

The V gene is TRBV29-1, the J gene TRBJ2-1; D ambiguous. Germline V gene data show CDR1 as SQVTM and CDR2 as ANQGSEA. Trimming took off 1 base at V and 5 bases at J, with 9 bases between the two ends. This CDR3 is 13 amino acids long. The chain's CDR3 is CSVEGTPNNEQFF. The CDR3, as DNA: TGCAGCGTTGAAGGGACCCCGAACAATGAGCAGTTCTTC.

The V and J genes are TRBV10-3 and TRBJ2-1, with 10 bases matching TRBD2. CDR1 is ENHRY, CDR2 SYGVKD, per germline. The CDR3 consists of 16 residues. With V trimmed by 5 bases and J by 5 bases, 9 bases remained unmatched. CDR3 nucleotide sequence: TGTGCCATCAGTTCTAAGCGGGAGGGCCTCGACAATGAGCAGTTCTTC. Translation gives CAISSKREGLDNEQFF.

V is TRBV11-3 and J is TRBJ2-2; D not resolved. Germline lookup yields CDR1 SGHNT and CDR2 YENEEA. The CDR3 has 16 amino acids. The V end lost 2 bases, the J end lost 1 base, and 11 bases lay between the germline ends. CDR3 in DNA: TGTGCCAGCAGCTTATCAGGACCTAGGAACACCGGGGAGCTGTTTTTT. This sequence encodes CASSLSGPRNTGELFF.

The chain employs TRBV2 and TRBJ1-5, with D maybe TRBD1 (5 bases). The CDR3 sequence is 15 residues long. CDR1 is SNHLY and CDR2 is FYNNEI in the germline V gene. Trimming took 1 base from V and 2 from J, leaving 9 bases between them. Written as DNA, the CDR3 is TGTGCCAGCAGTGAAGGAAGGGGCGGCAATCAGCCCCAGCATTTT. It specifies CASSEGRGGNQPQHF.

The chain is built from TRBV6-6 and TRBJ1-2; D is perhaps TRBD1 (6 bases). Trimming left V 7 bases short and J 7 bases short, with 13 bases between. This CDR3 contains 12 residues. The germline V gene encodes CDR1 MNHNY and CDR2 SVGAGI (reference sequence). CDR3 DNA: TGTGCCAGCACTGGAGGGGGAGGTGGCTACACCTTC. This codes for CASTGGGGGYTF.

The gene calls are TRBV9 and TRBJ2-7, with 8 bases that match TRBD1. Losses at the gene ends were 1 base for V and 0 bases for J; bases not matched to a gene: 3. This CDR3 spans 15 amino acids. Per germline, CDR1 SGDLS and CDR2 YYNGEE. For the CDR3, the DNA is TGTGCCAGCAGCGTATGGGACAGGTACTCCTACGAGCAGTACTTC. Translated, it gives CASSVWDRYSYEQYF.

V usage is TRBV29-1 and J usage is TRBJ1-1, with D tentatively TRBD1 (6 bases). Per the germline V gene, CDR1 is SQVTM and CDR2 is ANQGSEA. The CDR3 is 14 residues long. The germline V and J ends were trimmed by 2 bases and 1 base, with 11 bases remaining between them. The CDR3: CSVEIATGNTEAFF. In DNA form, the CDR3 reads TGCAGCGTTGAAATTGCGACAGGGAACACTGAAGCTTTCTTT.

This chain joins TRBV19 and TRBJ1-5, with D perhaps TRBD1 (6 bases). V was trimmed by 0 bases and J by 4 bases, leaving 10 bases between them. CDR1 LNHDA and CDR2 SQIVND come from the germline V gene (reference sequence). This CDR3 is 15 amino acids long. CDR3 amino acids: CASSIEGTNNQPQHF. CDR3 DNA: TGTGCCAGTAGTATAGAAGGGACAAATAATCAGCCCCAGCATTTT.

This chain uses TRBV11-2 with TRBJ1-3, with D hard to call. The germline V gene encodes CDR1 SGHAT and CDR2 FQNNGV. V was pared by 5 bases and J by 4 bases, with 15 bases between. The CDR3 is 15 residues long. DNA of the CDR3: TGTGCCAGCAGCCCCCCTGTTGGGCCCGGAAACACCATATATTTT. Its protein product is CASSPPVGPGNTIYF.

The rearrangement links TRBV5-1 to TRBJ1-1; D not certain. The V end was cut by 0 bases, the J end by 7 bases, with 16 bases between. CDR3 length: 15 amino acids. From germline, CDR1 is SGHRS and CDR2 YFSETQ. The CDR3 DNA reads TGCGCCAGCAGCTTGGGCGGGTTTGCGGTGGGTGAAGCTTTCTTT. Its protein is CASSLGGFAVGEAFF.

The V and J genes are TRBV10-1 and TRBJ1-6; 9 bases match TRBD1. V trimming: 6 bases; J trimming: 3 bases; junction bases outside the gene matches: 3. The CDR3 has 15 amino acids. Germline loops: CDR1 WNHNN, CDR2 SYGVQD (reference sequence). The CDR3 DNA is TGCGCCAGCAGCCGGGACAGGGACTATAATTCACCCCTCCACTTT. Translation gives CASSRDRDYNSPLHF.

The rearrangement joins TRBV5-4 to TRBJ2-3; TRBD2 agrees at 12 bases. This CDR3 comprises 17 residues. CDR1 is SGHNT and CDR2 is YYREEE in the germline V gene (reference sequence). Losses at the gene ends were 2 bases for V and 0 bases for J; bases not matched to a gene: 4. CDR3 coding DNA: TGTGCCAGCAGCTTCCTGGGGACTAGCGGGAGCACAGATACGCAGTATTTT. Residues: CASSFLGTSGSTDTQYF.

The CDR3 here is CASSRSHGPDTQYF. CDR3 DNA: TGTGCCAGCAGTCGGTCACACGGCCCAGATACGCAGTATTTT. J is TRBJ2-3 and V is TRBV7-9; D is undetermined. Germline CDR1 and CDR2: SEHNR and FQNEAQ (reference sequence). Trimming removed 6 bases from V and 4 bases from J, with 14 bases in between. This CDR3 region has 14 residues.

This clone was observed a handful of times. The rearrangement uses TRBV28 and TRBJ2-7; D is uncertain. This CDR3 is built from 10 residues. Germline CDR1 is MDHEN and CDR2 is SYDVKM. V lost 2 bases and J lost 5, with 1 base in between. The CDR3 bases are TGTGCCAGCAGTTTAAACGAGCAGTACTTC. Its translation is CASSLNEQYF.

The chain couples TRBV7-6 to TRBJ2-2, with D unclear. CDR1 and CDR2 (germline): SGHVS, FNYEAQ. V was pared by 2 bases and J by 1 base, with 5 bases between. This CDR3 contains 14 residues. The CDR3 coding sequence is TGTGCCAGCAGCTTATACAGGAACACCGGGGAGCTGTTTTTT. It yields the protein CASSLYRNTGELFF.

The chain carries TRBV28 and TRBJ2-7; TRBD1 aligns across 9 bases. J was trimmed by 4 bases and V by 5 bases; bases with no gene match: 9. The germline gives CDR1 MDHEN, CDR2 SYDVKM. This CDR3 has 15 residues. CDR3 DNA sequence: TGTGCCAGCAGTCCGGGGGGACAGGGAAATTACGAGCAGTACTTC. Amino acid sequence: CASSPGGQGNYEQYF.

The chain couples TRBV5-1 to TRBJ1-2; D is possibly TRBD1 (6 bases). The CDR3 spans 14 residues. With 1 base removed from V and 6 bases from J, the gap between germline ends came to 13 bases. Germline V gene data show CDR1 as SGHRS and CDR2 as YFSETQ. DNA for the CDR3: TGCGCCAGCAGCTTGATCGGGGGCTCGGATGGCTACACCTTC. It encodes CASSLIGGSDGYTF.

The chain couples TRBV19 to TRBJ2-1; D gene uncertain. The CDR3 covers 15 residues. Germline CDR1 is LNHDA and CDR2 is SQIVND (reference sequence). Deletions cut 6 bases from V and 8 bases from J, with 20 bases between. The DNA for the CDR3 is TGTGCCAGTAGCCATCGCCCCACAGTCGGCCATGAGCAGTTCTTC. Amino acid sequence: CASSHRPTVGHEQFF.

This clone was seen a few times. This sequence joins TRBV5-1 and TRBJ1-1; TRBD1 might be the D (5 bases). Trimming took off 4 bases at V and 4 bases at J, with 14 bases between the two ends. Germline CDR1 reads SGHRS; CDR2 reads YFSETQ. The CDR3 contains 14 residues. CDR3 loop: CASSPPGGGTEAFF. CDR3 in DNA: TGCGCCAGCAGCCCCCCCGGTGGGGGCACTGAAGCTTTCTTT.

This clone was counted only a few times. The chain couples TRBV7-8 to TRBJ1-5; D is ambiguous. CDR1 and CDR2 from the germline V gene are SGHVS and FQNEAQ. The CDR3 is made up of 15 amino acids. Trimming cost V 1 base and J 1 base, with 8 bases left between them. CDR3 DNA sequence: TGTGCCAGCAGCTTAGGGGTTACGAGCAATCAGCCCCAGCATTTT. Its translation: CASSLGVTSNQPQHF.

The V and J genes are TRBV27 and TRBJ2-5; tentative D call: TRBD2 (6 bases). With 3 bases removed from V and 2 bases from J, the gap between germline ends came to 13 bases. CDR1 and CDR2 from the germline V gene are MNHEY and SMNVEV (reference sequence). The CDR3 extends over 15 amino acids. The CDR3, as DNA: TGTGCCAGCAGTTTGTCGACGGGGGTGCAAGAGACCCAGTACTTC. It codes for CASSLSTGVQETQYF.

CDR3 protein: CAWSVPAGGNQPQHF. The CDR3 DNA is TGTGCCTGGAGTGTACCGGCAGGGGGCAATCAGCCCCAGCATTTT. This chain uses TRBV30 with TRBJ1-5; D is perhaps TRBD1 (6 bases). The CDR3 consists of 15 residues. V lost 0 bases and J lost 2, with 11 bases in between. Germline V CDR1 and CDR2: GTSNPN, SVGIG (reference sequence).

About this clone: At one end the junction does not follow the germline gene, possibly because of a read error. The chain links TRBV5-4 to TRBJ2-2; maybe TRBD2 (6 bases). This CDR3 has 16 residues. Germline V gene sequence: CDR1 SGHNT, CDR2 YYREEE (reference sequence). This CDR3 is CASSPTSPRDTGKLFF. The CDR3 coding sequence is TGTGCCAGCAGCCCTACTAGCCCGCGTGACACCGGGAAGCTGTTTTTT.

The V and J genes are TRBV28 and TRBJ1-5; perhaps TRBD1 as D (5 bases). The CDR3 is made up of 15 amino acids. V lost 5 bases to trimming and J lost 6 bases, with 17 bases between them. The V gene's germline CDR1 is MDHEN and CDR2 SYDVKM. CDR3 residues: CASSPRIGVAQPQHF. In DNA form, the CDR3 reads TGTGCCAGCAGTCCCCGTATAGGGGTGGCTCAGCCCCAGCATTTT.

The chain combines TRBV11-2 with TRBJ2-1; TRBD2 agrees at 15 bases. Germline CDR1 SGHAT, CDR2 FQNNGV. The CDR3 loop spans 18 amino acids. V dropped 2 bases and J dropped 2; count of bases not matched to a gene: 4. CDR3 nucleotides: TGTGCCAGCAGCTTATTCTGGACTAGCGGGAGGGCCTACAATGAGCAGTTCTTC. Encoded protein: CASSLFWTSGRAYNEQFF.